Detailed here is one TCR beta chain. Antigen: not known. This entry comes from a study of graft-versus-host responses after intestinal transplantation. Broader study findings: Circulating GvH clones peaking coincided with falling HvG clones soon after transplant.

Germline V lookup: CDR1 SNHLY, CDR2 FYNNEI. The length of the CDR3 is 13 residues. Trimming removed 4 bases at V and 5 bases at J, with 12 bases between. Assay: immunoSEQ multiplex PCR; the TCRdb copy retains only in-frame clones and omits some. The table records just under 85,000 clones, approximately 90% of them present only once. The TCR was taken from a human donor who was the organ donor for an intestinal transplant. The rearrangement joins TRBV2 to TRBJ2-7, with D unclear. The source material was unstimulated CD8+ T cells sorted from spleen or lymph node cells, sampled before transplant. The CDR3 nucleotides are TGTGCCAGCAGTGGGGATAGTATCCACGAGCAGTACTTC. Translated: CASSGDSIHEQYF.